The 4 T cell receptor beta chains presented below share a single source sample, sequenced in a study of Graves' ophthalmopathy and Graves' hyperthyroidism. Researchers took RNA transcripts and amplified TCR beta CDR3 regions from them. HTBI primers were used in a first-round RT-PCR, which preceded a second-round multiplex PCR. TCRdb independently ran MiXCR on the multiplex PCR reads; one entry per CDR3 protein. The repertoire holds roughly 420,000 distinct CDR3 sequences, with 21% as singletons. The sequencing input was peripheral blood. These TCRs come from a woman between 18 and 29 years old with stable Graves' hyperthyroidism.

This clonotype was seen many times. The rearrangement uses TRBV30 and TRBJ2-7, with 7 bases identical to TRBD1. CDR3 length equals 14 residues. V lost 3 bases and J lost 6; bases outside the gene matches: 11. Germline V lookup: CDR1 GTSNPN, CDR2 SVGIG (reference sequence). CDR3 DNA sequence: TGTGCCTGGAGGAGGTGGCCAGGGGGTCTCGAGCAGTACTTC. This gives the protein CAWRRWPGGLEQYF.

This clonotype has only one observation. V usage is TRBV7-2 and J usage is TRBJ1-1, with D perhaps TRBD1 (5 bases). The V and J ends lost 1 base and 1 base respectively, with 10 bases between them. Germline CDR1 is SGHTA and CDR2 is FQGNSA. CDR3 length equals 15 residues. The CDR3 sequence: CASSLVRGPNTEAFF. The CDR3, as DNA: TGTGCCAGCAGCTTAGTGAGGGGCCCGAACACTGAAGCTTTCTTT. Variable domain in full (rest from reference TRBV7-2 and TRBJ1-1): GAGVSQSPSNKVTEKGKDVELRCDPISGHTALYWYRQSLGQGLEFLIYFQGNSAPDKSGLPSDRFSAERTGGSVSTLTIQRTQQEDSAVYLCASSLVRGPNTEAFFGQGTRLTVV.

This clonotype was picked up many times. This chain uses TRBV12-3 or TRBV12-4 with TRBJ2-7; D not certain. Trimming pared 4 bases from V and 3 bases from J, leaving 7 bases between. This CDR3 has 12 amino acids. CDR3 loop: CASSWQNYEQYF. As DNA, the CDR3 is TGTGCCAGCAGTTGGCAGAACTACGAGCAGTACTTC.

This clonotype was observed at least ten times. The V and J genes are TRBV27 and TRBJ1-3; 8 bases are a match to TRBD1. V was pared by 8 bases and J by 3 bases, with 3 bases of the junction left unmatched. CDR3 length: 13 residues. Germline V CDR1 and CDR2: MNHEY, SMNVEV (reference sequence). The CDR3 loop is CASRGQGGNTIYF. In DNA form, the CDR3 reads TGTGCCAGCCGAGGACAGGGTGGAAACACCATATATTTT.